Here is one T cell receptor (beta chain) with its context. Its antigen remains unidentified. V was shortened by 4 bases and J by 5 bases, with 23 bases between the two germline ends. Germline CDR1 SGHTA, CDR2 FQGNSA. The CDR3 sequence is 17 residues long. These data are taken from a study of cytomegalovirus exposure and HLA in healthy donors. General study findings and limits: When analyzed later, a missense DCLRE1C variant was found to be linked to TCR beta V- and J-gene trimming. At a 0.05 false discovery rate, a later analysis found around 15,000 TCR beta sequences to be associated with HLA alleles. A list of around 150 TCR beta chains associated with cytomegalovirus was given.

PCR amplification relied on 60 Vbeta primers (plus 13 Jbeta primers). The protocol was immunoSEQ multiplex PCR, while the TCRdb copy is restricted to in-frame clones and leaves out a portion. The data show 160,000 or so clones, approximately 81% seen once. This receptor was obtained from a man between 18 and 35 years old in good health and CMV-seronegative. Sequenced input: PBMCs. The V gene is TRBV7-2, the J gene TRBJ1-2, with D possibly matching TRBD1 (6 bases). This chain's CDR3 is CASSYTAGTPQLYGYTF. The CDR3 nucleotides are TGTGCCAGCAGCTACACCGCTGGGACACCACAACTATATGGCTACACCTTC.